The 11 T cell receptor beta chains given below trace back to one sample, sequenced in a study of cytomegalovirus exposure and HLA in healthy donors. The study ran its PCR with 60 Vbeta and 13 Jbeta primers. Using immunoSEQ multiplex PCR, the repertoire was profiled, and TCRdb retains in-frame clones only, with some absent. The sample totals 180,000 or so clones. Sequenced input: PBMCs. These receptors were obtained from a young woman in good health and CMV-seropositive.

The chain recombines TRBV29-1 with TRBJ2-1; TRBD2 aligns across 13 bases. From germline, CDR1 is SQVTM and CDR2 ANQGSEA. The CDR3 is made up of 14 amino acids. The ends lost 5 bases at V and 5 bases at J; junction bases unmatched: 3. CDR3 sequence (DNA): TGCAGCGTTCACGGACTAGCGGGGGACAATGAGCAGTTCTTC. It translates to CSVHGLAGDNEQFF.

The rearrangement joins TRBV6-1 to TRBJ1-1, with no clear D. CDR3 length equals 13 residues. CDR1 is MNHNS, CDR2 SASEGT, per germline. V was clipped by 5 bases and J by 0 bases, with 7 bases between them. This CDR3 reads CASSLKMNTEAFF. The DNA of the CDR3 is TGTGCCAGCAGTCTAAAAATGAACACTGAAGCTTTCTTT.

V and J are TRBV4-3 and TRBJ1-4, with TRBD1 identical over 10 bases. The CDR3 covers 15 residues. After removal of 5 bases from V and 4 bases from J, the junction contained 4 bases not matched to a gene. CDR1 and CDR2 from the germline V gene are LGHNA and YSLEER. Written as DNA, the CDR3 is TGCGCCAGCAGCAGGGGGACAGGGGTTAATGAAAAACTGTTTTTT. This encodes CASSRGTGVNEKLFF.

V and J are TRBV15 and TRBJ1-3; D is uncertain. Trimming took off 1 base at V and 4 bases at J, with 5 bases between the two ends. This CDR3 spans 13 amino acids. CDR1 LNHNV and CDR2 YYDKDF come from the germline V gene (reference sequence). CDR3 bases: TGTGCCACCAGCAGAGCGGGAGGAAACACCATATATTTT. This translates into CATSRAGGNTIYF.

This chain joins TRBV6-5 and TRBJ2-3; D is perhaps TRBD1 (5 bases). The ends were cut back, 11 bases at V and 3 bases at J, with 12 bases in the middle. The CDR3 sequence is 12 residues long. Germline CDR1 MNHEY, CDR2 SVGAGI. CDR3 protein: CASRSGTDTQYF. The CDR3 nucleotides are TGTGCCTCAAGGTCAGGGACAGATACGCAGTATTTT.

J is TRBJ1-6 and V is TRBV30; D not resolved. V was shortened by 0 bases and J by 9 bases, with 15 bases between the two germline ends. The germline CDR1 and CDR2 sequences are GTSNPN and SVGIG (reference sequence). This CDR3 comprises 15 residues. CDR3 sequence: CAWSVLASRGSPLHF. In DNA form, the CDR3 reads TGTGCCTGGAGTGTACTTGCATCTCGGGGTTCACCCCTCCACTTT. The variable domain in full, completed from reference TRBV30 and TRBJ1-6, reads SQTIHQWPATLVQPVGSPLSLECTVEGTSNPNLYWYRQAAGRGLQLLFYSVGIGQISSEVPQNLSASRPQDRQFILSSKKLLLSDSGFYLCAWSVLASRGSPLHFGNGTRLTVT.

The V call is TRBV5-6, the J call TRBJ1-6; D remains ambiguous. Trimming removed 1 base from V and 4 bases from J, with 12 bases in between. Germline V gives CDR1 SGHDT, CDR2 YYEEEE. The CDR3 runs 16 residues. CDR3 amino acids: CASSLSGRYYNSPLHF. As DNA, the CDR3 is TGTGCCAGCAGCTTGTCAGGCAGATATTATAATTCACCCCTCCACTTT.

The genes are TRBV5-4 and TRBJ2-2; 11 nucleotides match TRBD2. V lost 4 bases and J lost 7; bases outside the gene matches: 9. The V gene's germline CDR1 is SGHNT and CDR2 YYREEE (reference sequence). The CDR3 runs to 16 residues. The CDR3 DNA follows: TGTGCCAGCAGCGCTGTGACTAGCGGGGTAATCGGGGAGCTGTTTTTT. Its translation is CASSAVTSGVIGELFF.

This chain links TRBV5-1 with TRBJ2-5; TRBD2 matches 7 bases. Trimming took 4 bases from V and 5 from J; bases not matched to a gene: 8. Germline CDR1 SGHRS, CDR2 YFSETQ. This CDR3 is built from 14 residues. DNA for the CDR3: TGCGCCAGCAGCCTGCCGGGAGGACCGGAGACCCAGTACTTC. Its protein product is CASSLPGGPETQYF.

The chain combines TRBV30 with TRBJ1-5, with 7 bases lining up with TRBD1. V dropped 1 base and J dropped 4; count of bases not matched to a gene: 4. CDR1 and CDR2 from the germline V gene are GTSNPN and SVGIG (reference sequence). The CDR3 extends over 14 amino acids. In DNA, the CDR3 is TGTGCCTGGAGTGCGGCAGGGGGGAATCAGCCCCAGCATTTT. Its translation: CAWSAAGGNQPQHF. The variable domain in full, with the rest retrieved from reference TRBV30 and TRBJ1-5, is SQTIHQWPATLVQPVGSPLSLECTVEGTSNPNLYWYRQAAGRGLQLLFYSVGIGQISSEVPQNLSASRPQDRQFILSSKKLLLSDSGFYLCAWSAAGGNQPQHFGDGTRLSIL.

The chain uses TRBV28 and TRBJ1-5; the D gene is possibly TRBD1 (6 bases). Trimming removed 8 bases at V and 1 base at J, with 15 bases between. Germline loops: CDR1 MDHEN, CDR2 SYDVKM. The CDR3 is 15 amino acids. In DNA, the CDR3 is TGTGCCAGCGTCGCCGGGGGGCCGAGCAATCAGCCCCAGCATTTT. Translated: CASVAGGPSNQPQHF.